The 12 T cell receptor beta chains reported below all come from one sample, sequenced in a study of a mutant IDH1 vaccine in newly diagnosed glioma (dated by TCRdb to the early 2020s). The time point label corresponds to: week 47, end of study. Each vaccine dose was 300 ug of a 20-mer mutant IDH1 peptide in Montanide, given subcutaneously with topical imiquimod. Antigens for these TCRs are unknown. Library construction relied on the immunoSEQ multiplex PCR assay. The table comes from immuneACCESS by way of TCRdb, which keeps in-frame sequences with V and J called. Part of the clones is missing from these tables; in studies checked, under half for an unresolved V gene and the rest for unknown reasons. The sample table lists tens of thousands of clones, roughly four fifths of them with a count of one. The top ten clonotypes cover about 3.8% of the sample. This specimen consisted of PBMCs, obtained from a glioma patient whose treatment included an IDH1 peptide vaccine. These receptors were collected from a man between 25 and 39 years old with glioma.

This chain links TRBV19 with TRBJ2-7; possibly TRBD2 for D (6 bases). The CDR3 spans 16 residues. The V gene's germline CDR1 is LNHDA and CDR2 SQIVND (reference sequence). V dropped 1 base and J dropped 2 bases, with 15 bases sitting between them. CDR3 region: CASSIAAGRNPYEQYF. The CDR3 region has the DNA TGTGCCAGTAGTATAGCCGCGGGACGGAATCCCTACGAGCAGTACTTC.

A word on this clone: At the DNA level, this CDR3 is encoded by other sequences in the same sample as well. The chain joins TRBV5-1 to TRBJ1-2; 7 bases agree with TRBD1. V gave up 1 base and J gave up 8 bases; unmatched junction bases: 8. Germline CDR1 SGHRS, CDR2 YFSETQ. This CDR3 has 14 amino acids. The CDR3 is CASSLTGESRGYTF. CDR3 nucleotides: TGCGCCAGCAGCTTGACAGGGGAAAGTCGGGGCTACACCTTC.

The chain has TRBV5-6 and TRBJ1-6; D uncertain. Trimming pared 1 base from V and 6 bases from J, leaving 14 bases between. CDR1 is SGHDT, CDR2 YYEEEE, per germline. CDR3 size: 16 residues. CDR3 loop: CASSLSPTTFNSPLHF. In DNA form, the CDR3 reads TGTGCCAGCAGCTTGAGTCCGACGACTTTTAATTCACCCCTCCACTTT. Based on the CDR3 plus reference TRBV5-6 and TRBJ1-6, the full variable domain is DAGVTQSPTHLIKTRGQQVTLRCSPKSGHDTVSWYQQALGQGPQFIFQYYEEEERQRGNFPDRFSGHQFPNYSSELNVNALLLGDSALYLCASSLSPTTFNSPLHFGNGTRLTVT.

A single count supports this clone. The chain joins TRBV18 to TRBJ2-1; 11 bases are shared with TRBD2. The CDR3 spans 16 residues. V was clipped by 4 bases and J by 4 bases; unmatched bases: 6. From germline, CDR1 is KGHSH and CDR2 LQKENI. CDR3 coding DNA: TGTGCCAGCTCACGTCCCGGGACTAGCGGTTACAATGAGCAGTTCTTC. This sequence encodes CASSRPGTSGYNEQFF. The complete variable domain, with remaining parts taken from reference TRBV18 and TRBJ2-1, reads NAGVMQNPRHLVRRRGQEARLRCSPMKGHSHVYWYRQLPEEGLKFMVYLQKENIIDESGMPKERFSAEFPKEGPSILRIQQVVRGDSAAYFCASSRPGTSGYNEQFFGPGTRLTVL.

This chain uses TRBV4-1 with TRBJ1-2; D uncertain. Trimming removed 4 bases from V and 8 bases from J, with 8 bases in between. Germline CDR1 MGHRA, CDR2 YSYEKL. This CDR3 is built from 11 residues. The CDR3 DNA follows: TGCGCCAGCAGCCGACACGGGGGCTACACCTTC. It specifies CASSRHGGYTF.

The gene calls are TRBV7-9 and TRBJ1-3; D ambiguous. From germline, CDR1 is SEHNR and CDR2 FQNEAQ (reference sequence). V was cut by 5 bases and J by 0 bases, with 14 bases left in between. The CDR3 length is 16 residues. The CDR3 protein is CASSLPMRSSGNTIYF. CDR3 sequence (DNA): TGTGCCAGCAGCCTACCCATGCGGAGCTCTGGAAACACCATATATTTT.

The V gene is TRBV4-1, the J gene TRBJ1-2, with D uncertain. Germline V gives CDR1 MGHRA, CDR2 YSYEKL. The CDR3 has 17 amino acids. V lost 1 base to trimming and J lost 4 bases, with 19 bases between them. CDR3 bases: TGCGCCAGCAGCCAAGTTCGGACCGGACGGCCGACCTATGGCTACACCTTC. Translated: CASSQVRTGRPTYGYTF.

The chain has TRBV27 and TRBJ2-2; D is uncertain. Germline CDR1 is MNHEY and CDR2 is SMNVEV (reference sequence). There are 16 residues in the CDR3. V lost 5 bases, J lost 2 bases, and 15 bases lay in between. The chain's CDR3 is CASSPIDLFNTGELFF. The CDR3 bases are TGTGCCAGCAGTCCGATCGACCTCTTCAACACCGGGGAGCTGTTTTTT.

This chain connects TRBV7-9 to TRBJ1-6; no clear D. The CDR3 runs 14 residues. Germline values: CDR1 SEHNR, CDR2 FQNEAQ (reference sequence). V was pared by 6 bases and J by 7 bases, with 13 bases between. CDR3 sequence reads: CASRNDVPNSPLHF. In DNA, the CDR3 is TGTGCCAGCAGAAACGACGTCCCGAATTCACCCCTCCACTTT.

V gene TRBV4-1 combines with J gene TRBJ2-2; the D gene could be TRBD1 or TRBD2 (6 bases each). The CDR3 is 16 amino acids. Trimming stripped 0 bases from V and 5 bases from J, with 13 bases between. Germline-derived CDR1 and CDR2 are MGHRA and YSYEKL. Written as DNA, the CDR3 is TGCGCCAGCAGCCAAGATGACAGGAGGGTAACCGGGGAGCTGTTTTTT. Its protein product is CASSQDDRRVTGELFF.

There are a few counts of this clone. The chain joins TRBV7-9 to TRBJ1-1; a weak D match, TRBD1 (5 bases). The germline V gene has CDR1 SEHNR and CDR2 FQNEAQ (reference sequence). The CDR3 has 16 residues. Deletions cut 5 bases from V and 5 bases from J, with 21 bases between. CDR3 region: CASSPQWGNRGTEAFF. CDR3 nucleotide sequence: TGTGCCAGCAGCCCCCAGTGGGGGAATCGAGGGACTGAAGCTTTCTTT.

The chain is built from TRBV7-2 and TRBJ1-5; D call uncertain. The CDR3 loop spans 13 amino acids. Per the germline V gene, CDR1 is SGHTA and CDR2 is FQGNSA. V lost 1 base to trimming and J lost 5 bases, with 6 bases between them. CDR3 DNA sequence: TGTGCCAGCAGCTTAGGCAGAGATCAGCCCCAGCATTTT. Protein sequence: CASSLGRDQPQHF.